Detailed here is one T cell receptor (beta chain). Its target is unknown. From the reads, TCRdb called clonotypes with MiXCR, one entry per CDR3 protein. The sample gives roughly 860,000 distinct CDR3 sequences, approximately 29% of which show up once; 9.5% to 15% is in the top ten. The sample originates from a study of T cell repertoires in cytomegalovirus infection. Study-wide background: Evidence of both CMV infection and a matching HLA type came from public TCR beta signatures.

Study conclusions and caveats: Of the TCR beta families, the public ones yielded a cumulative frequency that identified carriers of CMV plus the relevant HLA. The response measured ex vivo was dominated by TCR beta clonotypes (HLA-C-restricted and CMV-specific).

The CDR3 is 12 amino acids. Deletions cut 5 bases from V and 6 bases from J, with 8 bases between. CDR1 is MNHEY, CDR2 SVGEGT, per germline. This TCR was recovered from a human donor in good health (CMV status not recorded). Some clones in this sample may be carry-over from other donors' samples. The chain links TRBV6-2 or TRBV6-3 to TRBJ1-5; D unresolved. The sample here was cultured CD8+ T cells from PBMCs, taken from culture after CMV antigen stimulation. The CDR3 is CASSEDPQPQHF. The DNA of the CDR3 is TGTGCCAGCAGTGAGGATCCTCAGCCCCAGCATTTT.